The 23 T cell receptor beta chains presented below share a single source sample, sequenced in a study of neurological immune-mediated disorders. TCRdb processed the 5' RACE reads anew with MiXCR; each CDR3 protein has one entry. The table includes 55,000 to 75,000 distinct CDR3 sequences, approximately 13% detected once. The time point was: longitudinal time-point 1 (baseline). Sequenced: PBMCs. The origin of the receptors is a female donor with HTLV-1-associated myelopathy (HAM/TSP).

This clonotype was observed a handful of times. This chain uses TRBV5-1 with TRBJ2-7, with 9 bases fitting TRBD1. This CDR3 spans 14 amino acids. The germline V gene encodes CDR1 SGHRS and CDR2 YFSETQ. The V and J ends lost 5 bases and 2 bases, in that order; junction bases with no gene match: 5. The CDR3 sequence is CASSFRTGAYEQYF. The DNA for the CDR3 is TGCGCCAGCAGTTTTCGGACAGGGGCCTACGAGCAGTACTTC.

This chain uses TRBV7-9 with TRBJ2-2; D call uncertain. Germline CDR1 and CDR2: SEHNR and FQNEAQ (reference sequence). CDR3 length equals 11 residues. V was pared by 11 bases and J by 6 bases, with 10 bases between. The CDR3 bases are TGTGCCGCCCAGGATTCCGGGGAGCTGTTTTTT. Protein sequence: CAAQDSGELFF. Filled out from reference TRBV7-9 and TRBJ2-2, the complete variable domain reads DTGVSQNPRHKITKRGQNVTFRCDPISEHNRLYWYRQTLGQGPEFLTYFQNEAQLEKSRLLSDRFSAERPKGSFSTLEIQRTEQGDSAMYLCAAQDSGELFFGEGSRLTVL.

This clonotype was picked up many times. This chain connects TRBV7-2 to TRBJ2-1; D is ambiguous. V was clipped by 1 base and J by 2 bases, with 9 bases between them. The CDR3 has 15 amino acids. Germline loops: CDR1 SGHTA, CDR2 FQGNSA. CDR3: CASSLGTAPYNEQFF. Written as DNA, the CDR3 is TGTGCCAGCAGCTTAGGCACAGCCCCCTACAATGAGCAGTTCTTC.

The chain links TRBV5-1 to TRBJ2-7; TRBD2 agrees at 7 bases. Germline V gives CDR1 SGHRS, CDR2 YFSETQ. After removal of 0 bases from V and 5 bases from J, the junction contained 8 bases not matched to a gene. CDR3 length equals 15 residues. CDR3: CASSLVDPGGDEQYF. The CDR3 nucleotides read TGCGCCAGCAGCTTGGTCGATCCGGGAGGCGACGAGCAGTACTTC. The full variable domain, in which reference TRBV5-1 and TRBJ2-7 provide the parts outside the CDR3, is KAGVTQTPRYLIKTRGQQVTLSCSPISGHRSVSWYQQTPGQGLQFLFEYFSETQRNKGNFPGRFSGRQFSNSRSEMNVSTLELGDSALYLCASSLVDPGGDEQYFGPGTRLTVT.

This clonotype was counted ten times or more. The chain employs TRBV12-3 or TRBV12-4 and TRBJ2-2; tentatively, D is TRBD1 or TRBD2 (6 bases each). The CDR3 covers 15 residues. V was pared by 3 bases and J by 5 bases, with 13 bases between. Written as DNA, the CDR3 is TGTGCCAGCAGTTTCAGGAGGGGGAAAACCGGGGAGCTGTTTTTT. It codes for CASSFRRGKTGELFF.

This clonotype was counted at least ten times. The chain recombines TRBV28 with TRBJ2-7; D uncertain. The V and J ends lost 6 bases and 6 bases respectively, with 12 bases between them. CDR1 is MDHEN and CDR2 is SYDVKM in the germline V gene. This CDR3 is 12 amino acids long. CDR3 region: CASSPHVVEQYF. The CDR3 DNA follows: TGTGCCAGCAGCCCCCATGTCGTCGAGCAGTACTTC.

In this sample, this clonotype turned up many times. The gene calls are TRBV7-2 and TRBJ2-7, with a weak D call TRBD2 (6 bases). Germline values: CDR1 SGHTA, CDR2 FQGNSA. This CDR3 contains 15 residues. Trimming cost V 5 bases and J 0 bases, with 14 bases left between them. CDR3 in DNA: TGTGCCAGCAGCCGCGCGGGGACCAGCTCCTACGAGCAGTACTTC. Its protein is CASSRAGTSSYEQYF.

This clonotype was detected ten times or more. The chain recombines TRBV3-1 with TRBJ2-3; D is possibly TRBD1 (6 bases). This CDR3 has 15 residues. V lost 5 bases, J lost 3 bases, and 15 bases lay in between. Per the germline V gene, CDR1 is LGHDT and CDR2 is YNNKEL (reference sequence). CDR3 region: CASSDGQFRTDTQYF. In DNA form, the CDR3 reads TGTGCCAGCAGCGATGGACAGTTTAGGACAGATACGCAGTATTTT.

The sample holds many counts of this clonotype. This chain connects TRBV4-1 to TRBJ2-3; D is unclear. Germline V gene lookup returns CDR1 MGHRA and CDR2 YSYEKL. V dropped 2 bases and J dropped 4 bases, with 16 bases sitting between them. CDR3 length: 16 amino acids. CDR3 in DNA: TGCGCCAGCAGCCAACGATTGGGGTCCACACCAGATACGCAGTATTTT. This sequence encodes CASSQRLGSTPDTQYF.

This clonotype came up a few times. The genes are TRBV5-1 and TRBJ1-4; TRBD1 agrees at 8 bases. Germline V gives CDR1 SGHRS, CDR2 YFSETQ. The CDR3 extends over 15 amino acids. V was clipped by 5 bases and J by 3 bases; unmatched bases: 6. The CDR3 spells CASRAGQVSNEKLFF. Written as DNA, the CDR3 is TGCGCCAGCAGGGCGGGACAGGTGTCTAATGAAAAACTGTTTTTT.

This clonotype was recorded many times. The chain joins TRBV6-1 to TRBJ2-1; D unclear. The germline V gene encodes CDR1 MNHNS and CDR2 SASEGT. Trimming took off 7 bases at V and 7 bases at J, with 8 bases between the two ends. The CDR3 spans 11 residues. As DNA, the CDR3 is TGTGCCAGCACGGGCAGGAATGAGCAGTTCTTC. Its translation: CASTGRNEQFF.

This clonotype was counted many times. The V and J genes are TRBV4-1 and TRBJ2-3; D possibly corresponds to TRBD1 (5 bases). The CDR3 is 14 residues long. Germline V CDR1 and CDR2: MGHRA, YSYEKL. Trimming removed 2 bases at V and 3 bases at J, with 9 bases between. The CDR3 loop reads CASSQKGLTDTQYF. The DNA of the CDR3 is TGCGCCAGCAGCCAAAAGGGGCTTACAGATACGCAGTATTTT.

This clonotype was seen ten or more times. The chain combines TRBV7-8 with TRBJ2-7; TRBD1 agrees at 7 bases. CDR1 is SGHVS and CDR2 is FQNEAQ in the germline V gene. V trimming: 1 base; J trimming: 5 bases; junction bases outside the gene matches: 11. The CDR3 spans 16 residues. CDR3 nucleotide sequence: TGTGCCAGCAGCTTAGTTTTGACAGGGAACATGAACGAGCAGTACTTC. Encoded protein: CASSLVLTGNMNEQYF.

The chain carries TRBV12-3 or TRBV12-4 and TRBJ1-1; D is undetermined. The CDR3 consists of 18 residues. The V gene lost 7 bases and the J gene lost 4 bases, with 28 bases spanning the gap. The DNA for the CDR3 is TGTGCCAGCACCGCTACATACCTACGGGCTTTTCGGGCCACTGAAGCTTTCTTT. Its translation is CASTATYLRAFRATEAFF.

The table lists this clonotype with many counts. The chain links TRBV4-3 to TRBJ2-7; 9 bases match TRBD1. There are 13 residues in the CDR3. Germline assignment: CDR1 LGHNA and CDR2 YSLEER. V trimming: 4 bases; J trimming: 5 bases; junction bases outside the gene matches: 3. DNA of the CDR3: TGCGCCAGCAGCCCACGGACAGGGGACGAGCAGTACTTC. Its translation is CASSPRTGDEQYF.

This clonotype was observed at least ten times. The rearrangement links TRBV5-1 to TRBJ1-2; no clear D. Trimming shortened V by 1 base and J by 1 base, and 5 bases separated the two germline ends. The CDR3 contains 13 residues. Germline assignment: CDR1 SGHRS and CDR2 YFSETQ. The CDR3: CASSLLGNYGYTF. Here the CDR3 DNA reads TGCGCCAGCAGCTTGTTGGGTAACTATGGCTACACCTTC.

This clonotype has a count of ten or more. The V and J genes are TRBV20-1 and TRBJ2-2, with D possibly TRBD1 on 6 matching bases. Germline V gene lookup returns CDR1 DFQATT and CDR2 SNEGSKA (reference sequence). V lost 0 bases and J lost 4, with 9 bases in between. This CDR3 is built from 14 residues. The CDR3 spells CSARDGGSTGELFF. The DNA of the CDR3 is TGCAGTGCTAGAGATGGGGGCTCCACCGGGGAGCTGTTTTTT.

This clonotype was observed many times. V usage is TRBV20-1 and J usage is TRBJ2-7; TRBD1 matches 9 bases. The CDR3 runs 12 residues. Trimming removed 4 bases from V and 5 bases from J; junction bases left unmatched: 3. The germline V gene encodes CDR1 DFQATT and CDR2 SNEGSKA (reference sequence). The CDR3 DNA is TGCAGTGCTATACAGGGGGCAGACGAGCAGTACTTC. This codes for CSAIQGADEQYF.

This clonotype was picked up many times. The chain recombines TRBV4-1 with TRBJ2-6, with D unclear. CDR1 and CDR2 (germline): MGHRA, YSYEKL. The CDR3 contains 18 residues. V lost 0 bases and J 0 bases, leaving 12 bases between the germline ends. CDR3 residues: CASSQDLMGSSGANVLTF. CDR3 coding DNA: TGCGCCAGCAGCCAAGACCTTATGGGCTCCTCTGGGGCCAACGTCCTGACTTTC.

This clonotype was counted at least ten times. The gene calls are TRBV12-3 or TRBV12-4 and TRBJ2-6, with D tentatively TRBD1 (5 bases). V shed 6 bases and J shed 0 bases, with 9 bases lying between them. The CDR3 spans 15 residues. The CDR3 is CASRSDSSGANVLTF. CDR3 sequence (DNA): TGTGCCAGCAGATCCGACAGCTCTGGGGCCAACGTCCTGACTTTC.

CDR3 nucleotide sequence: TGTGCCAGCAGCGTAGATCCGCAGCTAGGGAACACTGAAGCTTTCTTT. Translated: CASSVDPQLGNTEAFF. V gene TRBV9 combines with J gene TRBJ1-1, with D unresolved. The CDR3 extends over 16 amino acids. The ends were cut back, 0 bases at V and 1 base at J, with 13 bases in the middle. Germline CDR1 SGDLS, CDR2 YYNGEE.

This clonotype was seen many times. The genes are TRBV11-3 and TRBJ2-1; 14 nucleotides agree with TRBD2. Germline V gives CDR1 SGHNT, CDR2 YENEEA. J lost 3 bases, V lost 4 bases, and 2 bases had no gene match. The CDR3 sequence is 16 residues long. The CDR3 region is CASSSTSGGDYNEQFF. CDR3 DNA sequence: TGTGCCAGCAGCTCGACTAGCGGGGGGGACTACAATGAGCAGTTCTTC.

This clonotype has at least ten counts. The J gene is TRBJ1-2, the V gene TRBV28; TRBD1 might be the D (6 bases). Trimming shortened V by 8 bases and J by 2 bases, and 12 bases separated the two germline ends. Germline V CDR1 and CDR2: MDHEN, SYDVKM. The CDR3 spans 13 residues. The DNA for the CDR3 is TGTGCCAGCGGTCAGGGGTGGAACTATGGCTACACCTTC. Translation gives CASGQGWNYGYTF.